The 5 T cell receptor beta chains reported below all come from one sample, sequenced in a study of T cells in Graves' hyperthyroidism and ophthalmopathy (dated 2019 in TCRdb). The protocol used for the library was multiplex PCR. The instrument was an Illumina HiSeq 2000. Amplification of TCR beta CDR3 regions was carried out from RNA transcripts. A first-round RT-PCR of the TCR CDR3 used the HTBI primer set with the Qiagen OneStep RT-PCR kit. TCRdb trimmed the raw reads at Q25, called clones with MiXCR and kept productive beta chains. A single entry per CDR3 protein holds the most common genes and DNA from its merged rows. Present in this sample are about 360,000 distinct CDR3 sequences, roughly 25% of which were seen just once. More than 60% of the sample is held by the ten biggest clonotypes. The material sequenced was blood. Receptors were obtained from a man aged 45-65 years with Graves' hyperthyroidism.

This clonotype has at least ten counts. The chain carries TRBV27 and TRBJ2-3; 14 bases are shared with TRBD2. The germline V gene encodes CDR1 MNHEY and CDR2 SMNVEV (reference sequence). Losses at the gene ends were 4 bases for V and 5 bases for J; bases not matched to a gene: 2. The CDR3 runs to 15 residues. Here the CDR3 reads CASSSGLAGGDTQYF. The CDR3 DNA is TGTGCCAGCAGTTCTGGACTAGCGGGAGGAGATACGCAGTATTTT.

In its sample, this clonotype was seen a few times. It may be a read error: a sequence one base away is much more abundant. V gene TRBV6-1 combines with J gene TRBJ1-5; a weak D match, TRBD1 (5 bases). This CDR3 spans 13 amino acids. The V gene's germline CDR1 is MNHNS and CDR2 SASEGT. As DNA, the CDR3 is TGTGCCAGCAGTGGTCCAGGGAGTCAGCCCCGGCATTTT. Its protein product is CASSGPGSQPRHF.

This clonotype was observed at least ten times. The chain uses TRBV3-1 and TRBJ1-2; no clear D gene. The ends were cut back, 3 bases at V and 5 bases at J, with 19 bases in the middle. The CDR3 contains 16 residues. The germline CDR1 and CDR2 sequences are LGHDT and YNNKEL (reference sequence). The CDR3 DNA sequence: TGTGCCAGCAGCCATTTGGCTCGCCGGACTGGGTATGGCTACACCTTC. Protein product: CASSHLARRTGYGYTF. Together with reference TRBV3-1 and TRBJ1-2, the CDR3 gives the full variable domain: DTAVSQTPKYLVTQMGNDKSIKCEQNLGHDTMYWYKQDSKKFLKIMFSYNNKELIINETVPNRFSPKSPDKAHLNLHINSLELGDSAVYFCASSHLARRTGYGYTFGSGTRLTVV.

The chain recombines TRBV12-3 or TRBV12-4 with TRBJ2-7, with TRBD2 matching over 8 bases. The CDR3 contains 13 residues. J was trimmed by 3 bases and V by 6 bases; bases with no gene match: 4. CDR3 loop: CASSPGRDYEQYF. The DNA for the CDR3 is TGTGCCAGCAGCCCCGGGAGGGACTACGAGCAGTACTTC.

V and J are TRBV30 and TRBJ1-3; D is ambiguous. Germline V gene lookup returns CDR1 GTSNPN and CDR2 SVGIG (reference sequence). This CDR3 is built from 14 residues. V gave up 7 bases and J gave up 0 bases, with 13 bases separating them. DNA of the CDR3: TGTGCCTCCGATCTAGGAGGCTCTGGAAACACCATATATTTT. Protein product: CASDLGGSGNTIYF.